Shown below are 22 T cell receptor beta chains from a single sample sequenced in a study of T cell responses to AZD1222 COVID-19 vaccine (dated by TCRdb to about 2021). According to the study, the label for this sample's time point signals: baseline before first vaccination. The library came from the immunoSEQ multiplex PCR assay. TCRdb limited this immuneACCESS table to in-frame rearrangements with V and J called. A share of clones is missing; checked studies link under half to unresolved V genes, and the rest is unexplained. In this sample the table shows 95,000 to 150,000 clones, roughly 90% of which occur a single time. The top ten constitute approximately 1.5% of the sample. The sample in question was peripheral blood, obtained on day 0 of AZD1222 vaccination. The receptors come from an adult in good health.

This chain uses TRBV27 with TRBJ1-5; D is possibly TRBD1 (5 bases). The length of the CDR3 is 18 residues. The V gene's germline CDR1 is MNHEY and CDR2 SMNVEV (reference sequence). The germline V and J ends were trimmed by 1 base and 2 bases, with 18 bases remaining between them. The CDR3 DNA reads as TGTGCCAGCAGTTTATGGGGTCTGGGGCGATCCGGCAATCAGCCCCAGCATTTT. Protein product: CASSLWGLGRSGNQPQHF.

DNA of the CDR3: TGTGCCACCTCTGGGGGCTTCGACACCGGGGAGCTGTTTTTT. This encodes CATSGGFDTGELFF. The chain carries TRBV24-1 and TRBJ2-2; D is possibly TRBD1 (6 bases). Germline lookup yields CDR1 KGHDR and CDR2 SFDVKD. The CDR3 is 14 amino acids. V was pared by 9 bases and J by 3 bases, with 13 bases between.

CDR3 sequence reads: CASSSGTGTYEQYF. The DNA for the CDR3 is TGTGCCAGCAGCTCCGGGACAGGGACCTACGAGCAGTACTTC. The chain uses TRBV5-5 and TRBJ2-7; 9 positions match TRBD1. Per germline, CDR1 SGHKS and CDR2 YYEKEE (reference sequence). After removal of 3 bases from V and 2 bases from J, the junction contained 3 bases not matched to a gene. The CDR3 extends over 14 amino acids.

The chain links TRBV7-6 to TRBJ2-7; the D call may be TRBD1 or TRBD2 (5 bases each). Germline CDR1 SGHVS, CDR2 FNYEAQ. The V gene lost 1 base and the J gene lost 5 bases, with 12 bases spanning the gap. The CDR3 consists of 14 residues. This CDR3 is CASSLGGEFNEQYF. The DNA of the CDR3 is TGTGCCAGCAGCTTAGGAGGGGAGTTCAACGAGCAGTACTTC.

As regards this clone: One end of the junction does not line up with germline, which may come from a read error. J is TRBJ2-7 and V is TRBV6-5, with 10 positions matching TRBD1. CDR3 length equals 14 residues. From germline, CDR1 is MNHEY and CDR2 SVGAGI. As DNA, the CDR3 is TGTGCCAGCAGTTACTCGAGAGCCGGGACAGGGGACTCCTTC. Translating gives CASSYSRAGTGDSF.

The count of this clone is one. The rearrangement joins TRBV30 to TRBJ1-6; D not resolved. This CDR3 is built from 15 residues. Germline V gene data show CDR1 as GTSNPN and CDR2 as SVGIG (reference sequence). The CDR3 protein is CAFTGRRREESPLHF. The CDR3 coding sequence is TGTGCTTTCACGGGCAGGCGCCGCGAGGAATCACCCCTCCACTTT.

The rearrangement uses TRBV6-5 and TRBJ1-1; 7 nucleotides agree with TRBD1. CDR1 MNHEY and CDR2 SVGAGI come from the germline V gene. V shed 4 bases and J 4 bases; nucleotides not matched to a gene: 12. The CDR3 totals 16 residues. CDR3 sequence (DNA): TGTGCCAGCAGTTTAAGGATGACAGGGTGGAGCACTGAAGCTTTCTTT. Protein product: CASSLRMTGWSTEAFF.

The chain carries TRBV7-9 and TRBJ2-3; D tentatively fits TRBD1 or TRBD2 (5 bases each). The V gene's germline CDR1 is SEHNR and CDR2 FQNEAQ (reference sequence). There are 16 residues in the CDR3. Trimming stripped 0 bases from V and 1 base from J, with 11 bases between. CDR3 bases: TGTGCCAGCAGCTTAGCTCCAGGGAGCCGCACAGATACGCAGTATTTT. This encodes CASSLAPGSRTDTQYF.

This clone was seen only once. The rearrangement links TRBV7-2 to TRBJ2-7, with 10 bases aligning to TRBD1. The CDR3 covers 13 residues. Losses at the gene ends were 1 base for V and 13 bases for J; bases not matched to a gene: 7. Germline V gene sequence: CDR1 SGHTA, CDR2 FQGNSA. The CDR3 bases are TGTGCCAGCAGCTTAGAGTCCGGGACAGGGGTATACTTC. Its protein is CASSLESGTGVYF.

The rearrangement uses TRBV5-1 and TRBJ2-2, with a weak D call TRBD1 (5 bases). Germline V lookup: CDR1 SGHRS, CDR2 YFSETQ. V shed 5 bases and J shed 0 bases, with 8 bases lying between them. The CDR3 has 14 amino acids. CDR3 sequence (DNA): TGCGCCAGCAGGGGGCAGACGAACACCGGGGAGCTGTTTTTT. Amino acid sequence: CASRGQTNTGELFF. Filled out from reference TRBV5-1 and TRBJ2-2, the complete variable domain reads KAGVTQTPRYLIKTRGQQVTLSCSPISGHRSVSWYQQTPGQGLQFLFEYFSETQRNKGNFPGRFSGRQFSNSRSEMNVSTLELGDSALYLCASRGQTNTGELFFGEGSRLTVL.

The CDR3 loop reads CASSFRTGATQYF. CDR3 sequence (DNA): TGTGCCAGCAGCTTCAGGACAGGGGCTACGCAGTATTTT. V usage is TRBV7-3 and J usage is TRBJ2-3, with TRBD1 matching over 9 bases. The CDR3 has 13 residues. After removal of 3 bases from V and 8 bases from J, the junction contained 3 bases not matched to a gene. Per germline, CDR1 SGHTA and CDR2 FQGTGA. Full variable domain (remainder filled in from reference TRBV7-3 and TRBJ2-3): GAGVSQTPSNKVTEKGKYVELRCDPISGHTALYWYRQSLGQGPEFLIYFQGTGAADDSGLPNDRFFAVRPEGSVSTLKIQRTERGDSAVYLCASSFRTGATQYFGPGTRLTVL.

The V and J genes are TRBV19 and TRBJ2-1, with a possible D match to TRBD2 (6 bases). V was shortened by 10 bases and J by 1 base, with 17 bases between the two germline ends. The CDR3 is made up of 15 amino acids. CDR1 and CDR2 from the germline V gene are LNHDA and SQIVND (reference sequence). The CDR3 region has the DNA TGTGCCACTCAGTATAGCGGAGCTTCCTACAATGAGCAGTTCTTC. Protein sequence: CATQYSGASYNEQFF. Variable domain in full (rest from reference TRBV19 and TRBJ2-1): DGGITQSPKYLFRKEGQNVTLSCEQNLNHDAMYWYRQDPGQGLRLIYYSQIVNDFQKGDIAEGYSVSREKKESFPLTVTSAQKNPTAFYLCATQYSGASYNEQFFGPGTRLTVL.

This clone was observed a single time. The chain recombines TRBV29-1 with TRBJ1-2; D remains unclear. V lost 4 bases and J 6 bases, leaving 12 bases between the germline ends. Germline loops: CDR1 SQVTM, CDR2 ANQGSEA. This CDR3 is built from 12 residues. CDR3 bases: TGCAGCGTTGGGGCTCCCGTCCATGGCTACACCTTC. Protein product: CSVGAPVHGYTF.

This clone occurred once. The chain couples TRBV19 to TRBJ2-6, with 8 bases that match TRBD1. Germline V lookup: CDR1 LNHDA, CDR2 SQIVND (reference sequence). The CDR3 sequence is 17 residues long. V dropped 6 bases and J dropped 2; count of bases not matched to a gene: 9. CDR3 in DNA: TGTGCCAGTAGACTCCAGGACAGGGCGCCTGGGGCCAACGTCCTGACTTTC. Translating gives CASRLQDRAPGANVLTF.

The chain carries TRBV4-1 and TRBJ2-7, with 10 bases fitting TRBD1. The CDR3 has 16 amino acids. Losses at the gene ends were 2 bases for V and 6 bases for J; bases not matched to a gene: 10. Germline V gene lookup returns CDR1 MGHRA and CDR2 YSYEKL. CDR3: CASSQTSWDRGGEQYF. The CDR3 DNA reads TGCGCCAGCAGCCAAACGTCCTGGGACAGGGGTGGCGAGCAGTACTTC.

The V and J genes are TRBV4-1 and TRBJ2-7, with D possibly matching TRBD1 (5 bases). Germline V CDR1 and CDR2: MGHRA, YSYEKL. This CDR3 is built from 15 residues. The V end lost 0 bases, the J end lost 3 bases, and 12 bases lay between the germline ends. This CDR3 reads CASSQDVGRVYEQYF. In DNA, the CDR3 is TGCGCCAGCAGCCAAGATGTGGGCAGGGTCTACGAGCAGTACTTC.

This chain links TRBV7-9 with TRBJ1-2; D call uncertain. The CDR3 is made up of 16 amino acids. Germline lookup yields CDR1 SEHNR and CDR2 FQNEAQ (reference sequence). Trimming left V 0 bases short and J 8 bases short, with 19 bases between. The CDR3, as DNA: TGTGCCAGCAGCTTAGCGTCTCGGGATGGGCCTGACGGCTACACCTTC. Protein: CASSLASRDGPDGYTF.

J is TRBJ1-1 and V is TRBV19; D may be TRBD1 (6 bases). Deletions cut 6 bases from V and 1 base from J, with 12 bases between. CDR1 and CDR2 from the germline V gene are LNHDA and SQIVND (reference sequence). The CDR3 consists of 14 residues. The CDR3 coding sequence is TGTGCCAGTAGCCTAGGACAGCCGAACACTGAAGCTTTCTTT. It yields the protein CASSLGQPNTEAFF.

The rearrangement links TRBV6-5 to TRBJ1-1; 8 bases align to TRBD1. In germline, CDR1 is MNHEY, CDR2 SVGAGI. CDR3 length equals 16 residues. V gave up 0 bases and J gave up 4 bases; unmatched junction bases: 7. The CDR3 region has the DNA TGTGCCAGCAGTTACTCGGCTTTAACAGGGGGCACTGAAGCTTTCTTT. This encodes CASSYSALTGGTEAFF.

CDR3 sequence: CASSLVAGGSGNTIYF. The CDR3 DNA follows: TGTGCCAGCAGCTTGGTAGCAGGGGGATCTGGAAACACCATATATTTT. The chain links TRBV5-6 to TRBJ1-3, with 7 positions matching TRBD1. With 0 bases clipped from V and 1 base from J, the junction kept 4 bases outside the gene matches. Germline V gene data show CDR1 as SGHDT and CDR2 as YYEEEE. There are 16 residues in the CDR3.

In its sample, this clone was seen once. The rearrangement joins TRBV16 to TRBJ2-4; TRBD1 is a possible D gene (5 bases). This CDR3 has 14 residues. V lost 8 bases and J 7 bases, leaving 18 bases between the germline ends. The V gene's germline CDR1 is KGHSY and CDR2 FQNENV. CDR3 amino acids: CASGQSNLGNIQYF. CDR3 nucleotide sequence: TGTGCCAGCGGACAATCTAACCTGGGTAACATTCAGTACTTC.

CDR3 residues: CASSPYMAGMTYEQYF. CDR3 sequence (DNA): TGTGCCAGCAGTCCCTACATGGCAGGAATGACCTACGAGCAGTACTTC. This rearrangement joins TRBV28 to TRBJ2-7; D unclear. This CDR3 region has 16 residues. Trimming shortened V by 5 bases and J by 2 bases, and 19 bases separated the two germline ends. Germline CDR1 and CDR2: MDHEN and SYDVKM. The whole variable domain, filled in from reference TRBV28 and TRBJ2-7, reads DVKVTQSSRYLVKRTGEKVFLECVQDMDHENMFWYRQDPGLGLRLIYFSYDVKMKEKGDIPEGYSVSREKKERFSLILESASTNQTSMYLCASSPYMAGMTYEQYFGPGTRLTVT.